This TCR beta chain was captured in a study of CXCR3-negative and CXCR3-positive naive CD8 T cells. By frequency, this clonotype is medium-sized. The antigen is undetermined. Germline V gene lookup returns CDR1 SGHVS and CDR2 FQNEAQ. This CDR3 comprises 17 residues. In preparing the TRB cDNA libraries, 5' RACE with UMI labels was used. TCRdb reprocessed the 5' RACE reads and stores each CDR3 protein as one record, lacking DNA. Listed are under 6,000 distinct CDR3 sequences; approximately 1.3% falls within the top ten. The study's findings and limits: The TRB CDR3s that CXCR3-positive naive cells carried were more hydrophobic than those of CXCR3-negative naive cells.

The genes are TRBV7-8 and TRBJ2-5; TCRdb's D call, TRBD2, is unchecked because there is no DNA. The clonotype comes from a human donor in good health. Some clones in this sample may be carry-over from other donors' samples. The sequencing sample was made of naive CXCR3+ CD8+ T cells from blood. The subset here: CD45RO-CCR7+CD27+CD95- naive CD8+ T cells expressing CXCR3 (TNR3+). The CDR3 protein is CASSPTSPRPFQETQYF.